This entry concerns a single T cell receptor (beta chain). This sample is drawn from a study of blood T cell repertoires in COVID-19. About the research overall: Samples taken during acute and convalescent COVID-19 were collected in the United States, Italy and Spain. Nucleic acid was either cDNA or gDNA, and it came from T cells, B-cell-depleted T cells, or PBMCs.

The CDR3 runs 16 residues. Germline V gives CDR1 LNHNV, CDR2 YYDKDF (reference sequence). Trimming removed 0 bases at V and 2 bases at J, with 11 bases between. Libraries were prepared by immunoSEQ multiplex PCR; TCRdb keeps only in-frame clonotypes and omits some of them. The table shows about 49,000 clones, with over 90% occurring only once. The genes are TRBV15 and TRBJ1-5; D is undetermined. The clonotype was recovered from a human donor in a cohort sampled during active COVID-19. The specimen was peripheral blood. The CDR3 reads CATSRDSSRGNQPQHF. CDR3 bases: TGTGCCACCAGCAGAGATTCGTCCCGTGGCAATCAGCCCCAGCATTTT.